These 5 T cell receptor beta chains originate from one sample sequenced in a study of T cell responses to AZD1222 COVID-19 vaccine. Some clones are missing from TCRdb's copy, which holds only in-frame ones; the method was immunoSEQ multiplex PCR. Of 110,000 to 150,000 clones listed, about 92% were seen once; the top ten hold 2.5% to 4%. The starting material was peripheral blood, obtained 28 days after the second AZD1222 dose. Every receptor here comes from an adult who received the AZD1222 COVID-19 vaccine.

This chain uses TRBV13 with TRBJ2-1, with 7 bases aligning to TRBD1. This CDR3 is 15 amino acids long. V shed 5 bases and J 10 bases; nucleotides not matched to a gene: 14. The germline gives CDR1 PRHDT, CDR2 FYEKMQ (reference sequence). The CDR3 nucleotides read TGTGCCAGCAGCATTGACAGGGCGTATATACCCGAGCAGTTCTTC. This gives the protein CASSIDRAYIPEQFF.

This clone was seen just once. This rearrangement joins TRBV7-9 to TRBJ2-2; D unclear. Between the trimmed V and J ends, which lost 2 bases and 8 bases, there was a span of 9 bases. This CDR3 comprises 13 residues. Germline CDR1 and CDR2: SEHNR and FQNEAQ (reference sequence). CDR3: CASSLSERGELFF. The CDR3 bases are TGTGCCAGCAGCTTAAGCGAGCGAGGGGAGCTGTTTTTT.

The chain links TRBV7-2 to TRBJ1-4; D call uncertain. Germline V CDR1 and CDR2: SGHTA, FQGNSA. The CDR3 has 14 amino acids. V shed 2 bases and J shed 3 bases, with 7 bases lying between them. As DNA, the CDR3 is TGTGCCAGCAGCTTAAATGGGGCTAATGAAAAACTGTTTTTT. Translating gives CASSLNGANEKLFF.

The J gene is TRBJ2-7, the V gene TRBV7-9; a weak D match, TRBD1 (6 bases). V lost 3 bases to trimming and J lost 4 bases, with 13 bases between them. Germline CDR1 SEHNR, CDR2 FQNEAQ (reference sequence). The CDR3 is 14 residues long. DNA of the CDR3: TGTGCCAGCAGCTTTGGACAGATGATTTACGAGCAGTACTTC. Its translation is CASSFGQMIYEQYF.

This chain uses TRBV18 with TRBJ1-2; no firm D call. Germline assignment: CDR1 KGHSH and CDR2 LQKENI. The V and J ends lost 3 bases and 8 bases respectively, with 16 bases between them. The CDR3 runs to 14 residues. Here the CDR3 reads CASSPDSPLWGYTF. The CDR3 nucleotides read TGTGCCAGCTCACCCGACTCCCCGCTGTGGGGCTACACCTTC.